A single T cell receptor (beta chain) is shown here with its context. The antigen remains undetermined. These data come from a study of tumor-infiltrating lymphocytes in localized non-small cell lung cancer. Study in general: The cohort mixed smokers and never-smokers, several histologies, and some post-neoadjuvant-chemotherapy samples. Resected tumor was paired with non-adjacent uninvolved lung from the same patient. Study conclusions and caveats: TCR sequencing covered a subset of patients with enough tissue. Recurrence-free survival showed no association with tumor T-cell fraction.

Data came from immunoSEQ multiplex PCR; TCRdb stores just in-frame clones and leaves some out. The sample comprises about 14,000 clones, around 68% of which are singletons, and just under 9.5% rests with the top ten. The CDR3 totals 15 residues. Germline CDR1 is SGHAT and CDR2 is FQDESV (reference sequence). Trimming stripped 3 bases from V and 0 bases from J, with 9 bases between. The material sequenced was lung tumor tissue. The rearrangement uses TRBV11-1 and TRBJ2-1; no firm D call. This TCR came from a human donor with non-small cell lung cancer. The CDR3 loop reads CASSLTSYSYNEQFF. The CDR3 DNA sequence: TGTGCCAGCAGCTTGACATCGTACTCCTACAATGAGCAGTTCTTC.